Below, 9 T cell receptor beta chains from the same sample are listed, as sequenced in a study of blood T cell repertoires in COVID-19. Measured with immunoSEQ multiplex PCR; TCRdb has only the in-frame clones, and not every one. The data contain under 200,000 clones, 86% of them singletons. Sequencing input: PBMCs or T cells enriched from blood (not recorded which). The receptors stem from a man aged 40-55 years with acute COVID-19.

In this sample, this clone turned up once. The chain couples TRBV18 to TRBJ1-4, with unresolved D. V shed 1 base and J shed 8 bases, with 11 bases lying between them. Looked up from germline, CDR1 is KGHSH and CDR2 is LQKENI. The CDR3 loop spans 14 amino acids. CDR3 DNA sequence: TGTGCCAGCTCACCACAGACCGGGAACGAAAAACTGTTTTTT. This codes for CASSPQTGNEKLFF.

The genes are TRBV29-1 and TRBJ2-7; 9 nucleotides align to TRBD1. J lost 7 bases, V lost 1 base, and 5 bases had no gene match. The CDR3 consists of 13 residues. Germline loops: CDR1 SQVTM, CDR2 ANQGSEA. This CDR3 reads CSVEGTGVSEQYF. Written as DNA, the CDR3 is TGCAGCGTTGAAGGGACAGGGGTGTCGGAGCAGTACTTC.

V is TRBV19 and J is TRBJ1-2; D is unclear. Germline CDR1 and CDR2: LNHDA and SQIVND (reference sequence). This CDR3 contains 13 residues. Trimming pared 7 bases from V and 4 bases from J, leaving 13 bases between. The CDR3 region is CASTQQGLYGYTF. The CDR3 DNA reads as TGTGCCAGTACCCAACAAGGACTCTATGGCTACACCTTC.

This clone was recorded only once. The gene calls are TRBV7-9 and TRBJ2-3; D not certain. Trimming pared 6 bases from V and 0 bases from J, leaving 13 bases between. Germline CDR1 reads SEHNR; CDR2 reads FQNEAQ (reference sequence). This CDR3 region has 15 residues. The CDR3 spells CASSLPGSSTDTQYF. The CDR3 DNA reads TGTGCCAGCAGTCTTCCCGGTAGCAGCACAGATACGCAGTATTTT.

This clone was seen more than once but under ten times. The chain couples TRBV19 to TRBJ1-6, with TRBD1 matching 9 bases. The CDR3 runs to 15 residues. Germline V gives CDR1 LNHDA, CDR2 SQIVND (reference sequence). V lost 0 bases and J lost 9; bases outside the gene matches: 3. CDR3: CASSIDHRGPSPLHF. For the CDR3, the DNA is TGTGCCAGTAGTATAGATCACAGGGGGCCTTCACCCCTCCACTTT.

The chain links TRBV28 to TRBJ2-1, with TRBD2 identical over 7 bases. This CDR3 is 14 amino acids long. CDR1 MDHEN and CDR2 SYDVKM come from the germline V gene. After removal of 2 bases from V and 9 bases from J, the junction contained 7 bases not matched to a gene. CDR3 DNA sequence: TGTGCCAGCAGTTTAGGGGGAGGGCCCGGTGAGCAGTTCTTC. Amino acid sequence: CASSLGGGPGEQFF.

This CDR3 is CASSAGTTKETQYF. In nucleotides, the CDR3 is TGCGCCAGCAGCGCCGGGACTACCAAAGAGACCCAGTACTTC. The chain combines TRBV5-1 with TRBJ2-5; 7 bases map to TRBD2. Germline V gene lookup returns CDR1 SGHRS and CDR2 YFSETQ. V lost 4 bases and J lost 3; bases outside the gene matches: 6. The CDR3 runs to 14 residues.

This chain uses TRBV18 with TRBJ2-2; D unresolved. Germline V CDR1 and CDR2: KGHSH, LQKENI. The CDR3 extends over 15 amino acids. Trimming shortened V by 0 bases and J by 4 bases, and 9 bases separated the two germline ends. The CDR3 bases are TGTGCCAGCTCACCACCGTCTGGCAGCACCGGGGAGCTGTTTTTT. It yields the protein CASSPPSGSTGELFF.

Written as DNA, the CDR3 is TGTGCCACCAGTGAAGAATACAGGGGCGGCTACACCTTC. Translating gives CATSEEYRGGYTF. This chain links TRBV24-1 with TRBJ1-2, with TRBD1 matching over 7 bases. Germline CDR1 KGHDR, CDR2 SFDVKD. The CDR3 spans 13 residues. Trimming removed 4 bases from V and 8 bases from J; junction bases left unmatched: 6.